This passage covers 23 T cell receptor beta chains from one sample sequenced in a study of spatial heterogeneity in lung cancer. One entry per CDR3 protein results from TCRdb running MiXCR on the 5' RACE reads. The data hold tens of thousands of distinct CDR3 sequences, with under 9% observed a single time. Time point reported: sample taken at primary tumor resection. Tumor, nontumor lung or frozen PBMC supplied whole RNA, sequenced without sorting. Sequenced material: PBMCs, taken at surgery. The receptors were gathered from a male donor with early-stage non-small cell lung cancer.

At least ten counts were recorded for this clonotype. V gene TRBV9 combines with J gene TRBJ1-3, with 7 bases matching TRBD1. Germline lookup yields CDR1 SGDLS and CDR2 YYNGEE. With V trimmed by 4 bases and J by 2 bases, 3 bases remained unmatched. The CDR3 runs 14 residues. The CDR3 sequence is CASSLQGAGNTIYF. The CDR3 DNA sequence: TGTGCCAGCAGCCTCCAGGGGGCTGGAAACACCATATATTTT.

This clonotype came up many times. The chain combines TRBV20-1 with TRBJ1-1, with TRBD1 as a possible D gene (5 bases). V gave up 6 bases and J gave up 0 bases, with 11 bases separating them. Germline V CDR1 and CDR2: DFQATT, SNEGSKA (reference sequence). This CDR3 has 13 residues. The CDR3 nucleotides read TGCAGTGCCTCCCGGGACCTGAACACTGAAGCTTTCTTT. It yields the protein CSASRDLNTEAFF.

This clonotype was recorded at least ten times. The chain combines TRBV29-1 with TRBJ2-5; no reliable D call. Trimming took off 5 bases at V and 2 bases at J, with 9 bases between the two ends. Germline CDR1 is SQVTM and CDR2 is ANQGSEA. There are 12 residues in the CDR3. The CDR3 loop reads CSVSDLQETQYF. DNA for the CDR3: TGCAGCGTTTCAGACCTACAAGAGACCCAGTACTTC. The full variable domain, its missing parts supplied by reference TRBV29-1 and TRBJ2-5, is SAVISQKPSRDICQRGTSLTIQCQVDSQVTMMFWYRQQPGQSLTLIATANQGSEATYESGFVIDKFPISRPNLTFSTLTVSNMSPEDSSIYLCSVSDLQETQYFGPGTRLLVL.

Only a few counts were recorded for this clonotype. The chain employs TRBV12-3 or TRBV12-4 and TRBJ2-4, with D possibly being TRBD2 (6 bases). The length of the CDR3 is 15 residues. Trimming left V 5 bases short and J 9 bases short, with 20 bases between. This CDR3 is CASSLRRMDYPIQYF. The CDR3 coding sequence is TGTGCCAGCAGTCTCCGCCGGATGGACTACCCCATTCAGTACTTC.

This clonotype has more than one count but fewer than ten. The gene calls are TRBV7-9 and TRBJ2-1; TRBD1 matches 11 bases. Germline V gives CDR1 SEHNR, CDR2 FQNEAQ (reference sequence). This CDR3 region has 14 residues. After removal of 5 bases from V and 5 bases from J, the junction contained 2 bases not matched to a gene. CDR3 region: CASSGTGGNNEQFF. CDR3 nucleotide sequence: TGTGCCAGCAGCGGGACAGGGGGTAACAATGAGCAGTTCTTC.

The rearrangement links TRBV20-1 to TRBJ1-6; TRBD1 matches at 9 bases. CDR3 length: 15 amino acids. Per the germline V gene, CDR1 is DFQATT and CDR2 is SNEGSKA (reference sequence). V trimming: 3 bases; J trimming: 10 bases; junction bases outside the gene matches: 10. The CDR3 spells CSASSRTGARSPLHF. CDR3 sequence (DNA): TGCAGTGCTAGCTCGCGGACAGGGGCACGCTCACCCCTCCACTTT.

This clonotype was detected a few times. The chain carries TRBV20-1 and TRBJ2-7; D is ambiguous. The CDR3 consists of 14 residues. Germline V gene sequence: CDR1 DFQATT, CDR2 SNEGSKA (reference sequence). V was pared by 0 bases and J by 2 bases, with 11 bases between. As DNA, the CDR3 is TGCAGTGCTAGAGATCCCGTAGGGACCTACGAGCAGTACTTC. Amino acids: CSARDPVGTYEQYF.

A word on this clonotype: The junction departs from germline at one end; a sequencing error may be responsible. This chain connects TRBV9 to TRBJ2-7; maybe TRBD2 (6 bases). Looked up from germline, CDR1 is SGDLS and CDR2 is YYNGEE. This CDR3 is built from 14 residues. In nucleotides, the CDR3 is TGTGCCAGCAGCGTAGGCGGGATCTCCGACGAGCAGTACTTC. Residues: CASSVGGISDEQYF.

The gene calls are TRBV20-1 and TRBJ2-3; a possible D gene is TRBD2 (6 bases). Germline V gene lookup returns CDR1 DFQATT and CDR2 SNEGSKA (reference sequence). V lost 0 bases and J lost 3, with 22 bases in between. The CDR3 runs 18 residues. In DNA form, the CDR3 reads TGCAGTGCTAGAGATCCGGGACCATCGGCGGGGCTAACAGATACGCAGTATTTT. It codes for CSARDPGPSAGLTDTQYF.

This clonotype was seen ten or more times. The rearrangement uses TRBV5-1 and TRBJ2-7; the D is unclear. The CDR3 length is 14 residues. Trimming removed 6 bases at V and 2 bases at J, with 15 bases between. CDR1 is SGHRS and CDR2 is YFSETQ in the germline V gene. The CDR3, as DNA: TGCGCCAGCACCCTTGTTTCGGCCGCCTACGAGCAGTACTTC. Translated, it gives CASTLVSAAYEQYF.

The rearrangement uses TRBV27 and TRBJ1-1; no clear D. The CDR3 contains 15 residues. V lost 2 bases, J lost 3 bases, and 13 bases lay in between. The V gene's germline CDR1 is MNHEY and CDR2 SMNVEV (reference sequence). DNA for the CDR3: TGTGCCAGCAGTTTAACCTCCCACAGACACACTGAAGCTTTCTTT. Residues: CASSLTSHRHTEAFF.

This clonotype was seen many times. This chain uses TRBV7-8 with TRBJ2-1; D unresolved. CDR1 is SGHVS and CDR2 is FQNEAQ in the germline V gene. This CDR3 comprises 12 residues. V was cut by 2 bases and J by 12 bases, with 11 bases left in between. In DNA form, the CDR3 reads TGTGCCAGCAGCTTACAGCCCGCCTGGCAGTTCTTC. Encoded protein: CASSLQPAWQFF.

This clonotype has more than one count but fewer than ten. The rearrangement joins TRBV25-1 to TRBJ2-3; D remains ambiguous. Trimming took 1 base from V and 6 from J, leaving 14 bases between them. CDR1 MGHDK and CDR2 SYGVNS come from the germline V gene. The CDR3 loop spans 15 amino acids. CDR3 in amino acids: CASSESRLLEDTQYF. CDR3 DNA sequence: TGTGCCAGCAGTGAATCGAGGCTCCTCGAGGATACGCAGTATTTT.

This clonotype was detected only a few times. The chain joins TRBV7-8 to TRBJ2-7; no firm D call. Trimming stripped 2 bases from V and 6 bases from J, with 17 bases between. The germline gives CDR1 SGHVS, CDR2 FQNEAQ. The CDR3 extends over 15 amino acids. CDR3 coding DNA: TGTGCCAGCAGCTTATCTACGACTTTATCGGGCGAGCAGTACTTC. This sequence encodes CASSLSTTLSGEQYF.

The sample holds many counts of this clonotype. The rearrangement uses TRBV29-1 and TRBJ1-5; D not resolved. The CDR3 length is 12 residues. Trimming shortened V by 5 bases and J by 3 bases, and 8 bases separated the two germline ends. The germline CDR1 and CDR2 sequences are SQVTM and ANQGSEA. The CDR3 DNA follows: TGCAGCGTTAGGGCCGACAATCAGCCCCAGCATTTT. It yields the protein CSVRADNQPQHF.

V is TRBV7-2 and J is TRBJ2-2; weak D call: TRBD1 (6 bases). V lost 6 bases and J 0 bases, leaving 8 bases between the germline ends. Germline CDR1 is SGHTA and CDR2 is FQGNSA. The CDR3 covers 14 residues. CDR3: CASSDRPNTGELFF. The CDR3 DNA reads TGTGCCAGCAGTGACAGGCCGAACACCGGGGAGCTGTTTTTT.

DNA of the CDR3: TGCAGTGCGACGGGCGGGCCCCCCTATAATTCACCCCTCCACTTT. Translated: CSATGGPPYNSPLHF. The chain uses TRBV20-1 and TRBJ1-6; no clear D. The V end lost 6 bases, the J end lost 2 bases, and 14 bases lay between the germline ends. This CDR3 region has 15 residues. CDR1 is DFQATT and CDR2 is SNEGSKA in the germline V gene (reference sequence).

V gene TRBV18 combines with J gene TRBJ1-4, with D possibly TRBD1 on 5 matching bases. The CDR3 contains 15 residues. Germline loops: CDR1 KGHSH, CDR2 LQKENI. Trimming removed 1 base at V and 8 bases at J, with 14 bases between. CDR3 sequence: CASSPQSGRGEKLFF. CDR3 DNA sequence: TGTGCCAGCTCACCACAATCCGGGAGGGGCGAAAAACTGTTTTTT. Full variable domain (outside the CDR3, taken from reference TRBV18 and TRBJ1-4): NAGVMQNPRHLVRRRGQEARLRCSPMKGHSHVYWYRQLPEEGLKFMVYLQKENIIDESGMPKERFSAEFPKEGPSILRIQQVVRGDSAAYFCASSPQSGRGEKLFFGSGTQLSVL.

Relative to its sample, this clonotype is medium-sized (0.01 to 0.1%). The V gene is TRBV24-1, the J gene TRBJ1-1; D is possibly TRBD1 (6 bases). The CDR3 has 14 amino acids. Trimming left V 4 bases short and J 6 bases short, with 14 bases between. Germline V gives CDR1 KGHDR, CDR2 SFDVKD. This CDR3 is CATSDSQGPAEAFF. As DNA, the CDR3 is TGTGCCACCAGTGACTCACAGGGTCCGGCTGAAGCTTTCTTT.

This clonotype appeared a few times. The gene calls are TRBV2 and TRBJ1-2; 7 bases align to TRBD1. V gave up 6 bases and J gave up 6 bases; unmatched junction bases: 10. CDR3 length equals 14 residues. Germline values: CDR1 SNHLY, CDR2 FYNNEI. CDR3 bases: TGTGCCAGCAGAGCCACAGGGGTACTCGATGGCTACACCTTC. Translated: CASRATGVLDGYTF.

In its sample, this clonotype was seen many times. V is TRBV5-1 and J is TRBJ1-3; possibly TRBD1 for D (5 bases). CDR1 and CDR2 from the germline V gene are SGHRS and YFSETQ. CDR3 size: 15 residues. V was pared by 4 bases and J by 0 bases, with 11 bases between. The CDR3: CASSPQGHSGNTIYF. CDR3 coding DNA: TGCGCCAGCAGCCCCCAGGGCCACTCTGGAAACACCATATATTTT. The full variable domain, rest sourced from reference TRBV5-1 and TRBJ1-3, is KAGVTQTPRYLIKTRGQQVTLSCSPISGHRSVSWYQQTPGQGLQFLFEYFSETQRNKGNFPGRFSGRQFSNSRSEMNVSTLELGDSALYLCASSPQGHSGNTIYFGEGSWLTVV.

CDR3: CASSQERSGRAGELFF. The DNA of the CDR3 is TGTGCCAGCAGCCAAGAACGGTCGGGGAGGGCCGGGGAGCTGTTTTTT. The chain is built from TRBV3-1 and TRBJ2-2, with TRBD2 matching over 7 bases. The germline V gene has CDR1 LGHDT and CDR2 YNNKEL (reference sequence). J lost 6 bases, V lost 0 bases, and 7 bases had no gene match. This CDR3 region has 16 residues.

The chain combines TRBV10-3 with TRBJ1-2; D gene unclear. V gave up 1 base and J gave up 3 bases, with 9 bases separating them. Germline assignment: CDR1 ENHRY and CDR2 SYGVKD. This CDR3 region has 14 residues. The CDR3 loop reads CAISEYSKDYGYTF. The CDR3 DNA reads TGTGCCATCAGTGAGTACAGTAAGGACTATGGCTACACCTTC.